This T cell receptor beta chain is from a study of PD-L1 blockade in urothelial cancer. Across the whole study: The median T cell count in blood samples was about 140,000.

Looked up from germline, CDR1 is SGHDT and CDR2 is YYEEEE. Trimming cost V 3 bases and J 1 base; bases outside gene matches: 4. This CDR3 spans 14 amino acids. Time point given: peripheral blood 6 weeks after treatment start. Sequenced by immunoSEQ multiplex PCR; TCRdb stores in-frame clones only, minus some. Among under 35,000 clones listed, 89% were seen once. The sequencing here drew on PBMCs, taken around atezolizumab (anti-PD-L1) treatment. This chain links TRBV5-6 with TRBJ2-7; TRBD2 agrees at 7 bases. The sequence derives from a man older than 75 with urothelial cancer. The DNA of the CDR3 is TGTGCCAGCAGCTCGGGACTAAAATCCTACGAGCAGTACTTC. It specifies CASSSGLKSYEQYF.